The sequence of this T cell receptor beta chain was determined in a study of T-cell memory formation after mild COVID-19 (dated by TCRdb to the early 2020s). For the study in its entirety: Most TCR sequence clusters were specific to one of the two donors. Two young, previously healthy adult volunteers made up the cohort, one male and one female. In two donors, T-cell clones that expanded and contracted after mild COVID-19 were tracked by sequencing TCRalpha and TCRbeta repertoires over time. Study-wide conclusions, independent of this receptor: Contracting CD4+ clones were found mainly in CM and EM memory subsets, while CD8+ clones were enriched in EMRA. SARS-CoV-2 specificity of the second-wave clones peaking on day 37 was not confirmed. From day 15 to 85, contracting clones showed balanced CD4/CD8 phenotypes, whereas a second wave of clones that expanded from day 15 to 37 leaned towards CD4+. Some responding clones were detected in pre-infection memory, suggesting pre-existing cross-reactive memory T cells joined the SARS-CoV-2 response. Only a couple of mild cases were covered by the study, and larger cohorts that include severe cases with pre-infection samples were considered necessary.

V and J are trimmed by 3 bases and 6 bases, and the gene matches miss 9 bases of the junction. CDR1 and CDR2 are read off the germline V gene as KGHSH and LQKENI. The CDR3, from cysteine to phenylalanine, totals 15 residues. Kept here is only the CDR3 DNA, which spans 45 bases and is read in frame from base 1. Ficoll-Paque density gradient centrifugation was the method used to isolate PBMCs. This clonotype was picked up many times. It has no known antigen specificity. No per-base quality is available; no much larger clone lies one base away. Instrument used: Illumina NovaSeq 6000. TCRalpha and TCRbeta cDNA libraries were constructed by 5'RACE with constant-segment primers, with sample barcodes and unique molecular identifiers being introduced. Trizol reagent was used to extract RNA from every sample. Amplification of the libraries took two PCR steps, and the second step added a second sample barcode plus Illumina TruSeq adapters. The libraries were sequenced on an Illumina NovaSeq using 2 x 150 bp paired-end reads. In the original analysis: The reads were demultiplexed and collapsed into UMI-guided consensus sequences using migec v1.2.7. Using mixcr v2.1.11, UMI consensuses were aligned to TRA and TRB V and J templates and then assembled into clonotypes. Clonotypes were classified as expanded or contracted when called significant by both edgeR and NoisET, with noise models trained on biological replicates. For edgeR calls, the thresholds were a false discovery rate-adjusted p below 0.01 and a log2 fold-change of 1. PCA with hierarchical clustering of max-normalized trajectories of the 1000 most abundant clonotypes was used as exploratory dynamics analysis. The CD4 or CD8 phenotype of responding clones was assigned using the separately sequenced CD4+ and CD8+ repertoires. The public sequencing data were trimmed at Q25 with fastp and processed into clonotypes with MiXCR by TCRdb, which kept only in-frame beta chains. All rows with the same CDR3 protein become a single entry with the most common DNA and genes. The V and J calls shown here were made by TCRdb, not taken from the authors' results. Counted in this sample were 540,000 or so distinct CDR3 sequences; around 20% of them appeared once. The ten most abundant clones make up around 12% of the sample.

The TCR sequence derives from an adult woman who had mild COVID-19 (a few samples of this study predate the infection). The sample titles of this study are shuffled in the database, so cell type and time point are left out; the donor was told from shared clones. Sequencing was done on a sample of PBMCs or a T cell subset sorted from them (not recorded which). This chain joins TRBV18 to TRBJ2-7; 9 bases in the middle match TRBD1. The CDR3 region reads CASSPNAGTGIEQYF. Here is the DNA: TGTGCCAGCTCACCTAATGCCGGGACAGGGATCGAGCAGTACTTC.